A selection of T cell receptor beta chains follows, all from one sample in a study of identifying expanded T cells in peripheral blood. Some clones are missing from TCRdb's copy, which holds only in-frame ones; the method was immunoSEQ multiplex PCR. This table holds about 58,000 clones, about four fifths found once. The sample consisted of blood. Source of these receptors: a person aged 18-69 years in good health. The CDR3 runs from the conserved cysteine through the conserved F or W. The order of the fields is clone size, V gene, D gene, J gene, CDR3 protein, CDR3 DNA. A D gene is named only where the DNA matches it firmly. Clone size, where shown, is once, few, many, or a class for clones that have expanded.

few	TRBV5-4	TRBD1	TRBJ2-7	CASSLGGAGTGIPYEQYF	TGTGCCAGCAGCTTGGGGGGTGCCGGGACAGGAATTCCCTACGAGCAGTACTTC
few	TRBV10-3	.	TRBJ2-5	CAISDPGHKREETQYF	TGTGCCATCAGTGACCCGGGACACAAAAGGGAAGAGACCCAGTACTTC
.	TRBV6-5	.	TRBJ1-2	CASSYSISATHHGYTF	TGTGCCAGCAGTTACTCGATTAGCGCGACACACCATGGCTACACCTTC
.	TRBV30	.	TRBJ1-1	CAWSVHRLNTEAFF	TGTGCCTGGAGTGTGCACAGATTGAACACTGAAGCTTTCTTT
.	TRBV7-8	.	TRBJ2-2	CASSQQGRVNTGELFF	TGTGCCAGCAGCCAGCAGGGGAGGGTGAACACCGGGGAGCTGTTTTTT
.	TRBV5-1	.	TRBJ1-1	CASSFSPREAFF	TGCGCCAGCAGCTTTTCCCCCCGGGAAGCTTTCTTT
.	TRBV4-3	.	TRBJ2-6	CASSQDLAGLSGANVLTF	TGCGCCAGCAGCCAAGATCTCGCAGGCCTCTCTGGGGCCAACGTCCTGACTTTC
.	TRBV18	TRBD1	TRBJ2-7	CASSPKKGQGAYEQYF	TGTGCCAGCTCGCCAAAGAAGGGACAGGGGGCTTACGAGCAGTACTTC
.	TRBV27	TRBD2	TRBJ2-5	CASSLGGLAGRETQYF	TGTGCCAGCAGTTTGGGTGGACTAGCGGGGAGGGAGACCCAGTACTTC
.	TRBV7-8	.	TRBJ1-2	CASTPAGRYYGYTF	TGTGCCAGCACCCCGGCGGGCCGCTACTATGGCTACACCTTC
.	TRBV6-6	TRBD2	TRBJ2-1	CASGGRTSPDNEQFF	TGTGCCAGTGGGGGTCGGACTAGCCCCGACAATGAGCAGTTCTTC
.	TRBV29-1	TRBD2	TRBJ2-3	CSVVPGTLLAGQRISTDTQYF	TGCAGCGTCGTACCCGGGACACTTCTAGCGGGACAGCGGATAAGTACAGATACGCAGTATTTT
few	TRBV9	TRBD1	TRBJ2-5	CASSPDRAETQYF	TGTGCCAGCAGCCCGGACAGGGCGGAGACCCAGTACTTC
.	TRBV7-6	TRBD1	TRBJ2-5	CASSLVPGQGNQETQYF	TGTGCCAGCAGCTTAGTACCGGGACAGGGGAACCAAGAGACCCAGTACTTC
.	TRBV9	TRBD2	TRBJ2-5	CASSAGTSGMETQYF	TGTGCCAGCAGCGCGGGGACTAGCGGGATGGAGACCCAGTACTTC
.	TRBV15	.	TRBJ2-5	CATSRDHREETQYF	TGTGCCACCAGCAGAGATCACAGGGAAGAGACCCAGTACTTC
.	TRBV27	TRBD2	TRBJ2-1	CASRVGTSAPYNEQFF	TGTGCCAGCAGGGTAGGGACTAGCGCTCCCTACAATGAGCAGTTCTTC
.	TRBV5-8	TRBD1	TRBJ2-2	CASSSPGQGWTGELFF	TGTGCCAGCAGCTCCCCTGGACAGGGTTGGACCGGGGAGCTGTTTTTT
.	TRBV19	.	TRBJ1-1	CASSPRARNTEAFF	TGTGCCAGTAGTCCCCGGGCTCGGAACACTGAAGCTTTCTTT
.	TRBV5-1	TRBD1	TRBJ1-1	CASSRIQGALKNTEAFF	TGCGCCAGCAGCCGTATCCAGGGGGCCCTCAAGAACACTGAAGCTTTCTTT
.	TRBV2	.	TRBJ2-4	CASSENEKNIQYF	TGTGCCAGCAGTGAAAACGAGAAAAACATTCAGTACTTC
.	TRBV30	.	TRBJ2-7	CASQVSAYEQYF	TGTGCCAGTCAGGTCAGCGCCTACGAGCAGTACTTC
once	TRBV10-2	TRBD2	TRBJ2-1	CASSLTSGGAGSYNEQFF	TGCGCCAGCAGTTTGACTAGCGGGGGGGCGGGCTCCTACAATGAGCAGTTCTTC
.	TRBV15	.	TRBJ2-5	CATSRVGLETQYF	TGTGCCACCAGCAGAGTCGGGTTGGAGACCCAGTACTTC
once	TRBV18	TRBD2	TRBJ2-1	CASSPQGGGYNEQFF	TGTGCCAGCTCACCACAGGGCGGGGGTTACAATGAGCAGTTCTTC
once	TRBV10-3	.	TRBJ2-3	CAISAVGVPDTQYF	TGTGCCATCAGCGCCGTGGGGGTGCCAGATACGCAGTATTTT
once	TRBV11-2	.	TRBJ2-1	CASSPDVPAYNEQFF	TGTGCCAGCAGCCCGGACGTACCCGCCTACAATGAGCAGTTCTTC
.	TRBV5-4	.	TRBJ2-7	CASSLPGYEQYF	TGTGCCAGCAGCTTGCCGGGATACGAGCAGTACTTC
.	TRBV30	.	TRBJ1-2	CAWSGASNYGYTF	TGTGCCTGGAGTGGGGCTTCTAACTATGGCTACACCTTC
once	TRBV15	.	TRBJ1-2	CATSTSIPNYGYTF	TGTGCCACCAGCACGAGTATCCCTAACTATGGCTACACCTTC
.	TRBV7-9	.	TRBJ1-1	CASRTGTANTEAFF	TGTGCCAGTCGTACCGGGACGGCCAACACTGAAGCTTTCTTT
.	TRBV30	.	TRBJ2-1	CAWTGENEQFF	TGTGCCTGGACAGGAGAAAATGAGCAGTTCTTC
.	TRBV6-1	TRBD1	TRBJ1-5	CASSRSRGYDQPQHF	TGTGCCAGCAGCAGATCCAGGGGGTACGATCAGCCCCAGCATTTT
medium-sized	TRBV9	TRBD2	TRBJ2-1	CASSPSPQLAGSDEQFF	TGTGCCAGCAGCCCTAGTCCCCAACTAGCGGGATCGGATGAGCAGTTCTTC
.	TRBV7-9	.	TRBJ2-5	CASSSTRTLYQETQYF	TGTGCCAGCAGCTCGACCCGGACTCTGTACCAAGAGACCCAGTACTTC
.	TRBV5-1	.	TRBJ2-7	CASSLAVGLYEQYF	TGCGCCAGCAGCTTGGCGGTTGGCCTCTACGAGCAGTACTTC
.	TRBV30	TRBD1	TRBJ2-1	CAWSLGQGTTSEQFF	TGTGCCTGGAGCCTGGGACAGGGGACAACTAGTGAGCAGTTCTTC
.	TRBV7-2	.	TRBJ2-5	CASSFSASETQYF	TGTGCCAGCAGCTTCTCGGCGTCTGAGACCCAGTACTTC
.	TRBV28	.	TRBJ2-5	CASSAPETQYF	TGTGCCAGCAGTGCTCCGGAGACCCAGTACTTC
.	TRBV4-3	.	TRBJ2-2	CASSQGPITGELFF	TGCGCCAGCAGCCAAGGGCCAATCACCGGGGAGCTGTTTTTT
.	TRBV6-5	.	TRBJ1-6	CASSLGTGGNSPLHF	TGTGCCAGCAGTCTTGGGACCGGGGGTAATTCACCCCTCCACTTT
.	TRBV5-4	.	TRBJ2-1	CASSSRRGVGEQFF	TGTGCCAGCAGCTCCCGACGAGGCGTGGGTGAGCAGTTCTTC
once	TRBV29-1	TRBD2	TRBJ2-1	CSVEGREVSEQFF	TGCAGCGTCGAGGGGCGGGAGGTTAGCGAGCAGTTCTTC
.	TRBV5-1	TRBD2	TRBJ2-2	CASRMSTSGRANTGELFF	TGCGCCAGCAGGATGTCAACTAGCGGGAGGGCGAACACCGGGGAGCTGTTTTTT
once	TRBV5-3	.	TRBJ2-2	CARPSVTGELFF	TGTGCCAGACCTAGCGTAACCGGGGAGCTGTTTTTT
.	TRBV6-1	.	TRBJ2-5	CASSGGLVQETQYF	TGTGCCAGCAGTGGTGGGCTCGTCCAAGAGACCCAGTACTTC
.	TRBV23-1	.	TRBJ1-2	CASSQFTQGINYGYTF	TGCGCCAGCAGTCAATTCACTCAGGGTATAAACTATGGCTACACCTTC
.	TRBV27	.	TRBJ1-2	CASSLLPRQEITDGYTF	TGTGCCAGCAGTCTCCTCCCGCGACAGGAAATCACTGATGGCTACACCTTC
.	TRBV29-1	.	TRBJ2-3	CSVTLGAPVGGTQYF	TGCAGCGTAACCCTTGGGGCCCCCGTGGGAGGTACGCAGTATTTT
few	TRBV27	.	TRBJ1-1	CASSLPRIAFF	TGTGCCAGCAGTTTACCCCGGATAGCTTTCTTT
few	TRBV25-1	.	TRBJ1-6	CASSAVGLSLHF	TGTGCCAGCAGTGCGGTCGGTTTGTCCCTCCACTTT
few	TRBV4-2	.	TRBJ2-6	CASSQDPSGSGANVLTF	TGTGCCAGCAGCCAAGATCCCAGCGGCTCTGGGGCCAACGTCCTGACTTTC
once	TRBV6-1	.	TRBJ1-2	CASHDSGYYGYTF	TGTGCCAGCCATGACTCAGGGTACTATGGCTACACCTTC
.	TRBV18	.	TRBJ2-2	CASSGFGELFF	TGTGCCAGCTCAGGCTTCGGGGAGCTGTTTTTT